The 9 T cell receptor beta chains in this list originate from one sample, sequenced in a study of human thymus T cells. Using immunoSEQ multiplex PCR, the repertoire was profiled, and TCRdb retains in-frame clones only, with some absent. The sample consists of tens of thousands of clones, about 93% of them appearing once. Sample: blood. The receptors stem from a boy under two years old with a congenital heart defect but otherwise immunologically healthy.

This clone was counted once. The same CDR3 is also encoded by other DNA sequences in this sample. The genes are TRBV7-2 and TRBJ2-1; tentatively, D is TRBD1 or TRBD2 (5 bases each). This CDR3 contains 16 residues. Germline values: CDR1 SGHTA, CDR2 FQGNSA. Trimming stripped 3 bases from V and 0 bases from J, with 12 bases between. Here the CDR3 reads CASSFPSGGSYNEQFF. The CDR3 nucleotides are TGTGCCAGCAGCTTCCCGTCTGGGGGCTCCTACAATGAGCAGTTCTTC.

This chain links TRBV19 with TRBJ2-2; a possible D gene is TRBD1 (5 bases). Germline V CDR1 and CDR2: LNHDA, SQIVND (reference sequence). Trimming removed 5 bases from V and 1 base from J, with 11 bases in between. This CDR3 region has 15 residues. Here the CDR3 DNA reads TGTGCCAGTAGTTTATGGCAGGGGAACACCGGGGAGCTGTTTTTT. This gives the protein CASSLWQGNTGELFF.

V is TRBV4-1 and J is TRBJ2-7, with D perhaps TRBD2 (6 bases). Trimming cost V 0 bases and J 2 bases, with 14 bases left between them. The CDR3 is 16 amino acids. Looked up from germline, CDR1 is MGHRA and CDR2 is YSYEKL. CDR3 bases: TGCGCCAGCAGCCAAGATTGGTCGGGCGGGACCTACGAGCAGTACTTC. As protein: CASSQDWSGGTYEQYF.

The CDR3 DNA reads TGTGCCAGCAGCTTGGGGGAATTGTGGTCCTACGAGCAGTACTTC. Translation gives CASSLGELWSYEQYF. J is TRBJ2-7 and V is TRBV5-5; D uncertain. The CDR3 consists of 15 residues. V was pared by 0 bases and J by 1 base, with 11 bases between. Germline CDR1 SGHKS, CDR2 YYEKEE (reference sequence).

The genes are TRBV7-2 and TRBJ1-2; no firm D call. The germline CDR1 and CDR2 sequences are SGHTA and FQGNSA. The V and J ends lost 2 bases and 2 bases respectively, with 9 bases between them. The length of the CDR3 is 14 residues. CDR3 in DNA: TGTGCCAGCAGCTTAAACAGTCCGAACTATGGCTACACCTTC. Amino acids: CASSLNSPNYGYTF.

The chain combines TRBV10-3 with TRBJ1-2; D call uncertain. CDR3 size: 14 residues. The germline V gene encodes CDR1 ENHRY and CDR2 SYGVKD. The V end lost 2 bases, the J end lost 1 base, and 8 bases lay between the germline ends. For the CDR3, the DNA is TGTGCCATCAGTGAGGAGGATCTTAACTATGGCTACACCTTC. Amino acids: CAISEEDLNYGYTF.

The chain joins TRBV9 to TRBJ1-3; D is uncertain. V lost 0 bases, J lost 2 bases, and 9 bases lay in between. Germline loops: CDR1 SGDLS, CDR2 YYNGEE. The CDR3 has 15 residues. This CDR3 reads CASSVGGQAGNTIYF. The CDR3 DNA follows: TGTGCCAGCAGCGTAGGAGGTCAAGCTGGAAACACCATATATTTT.

This sequence joins TRBV29-1 and TRBJ2-1; 7 bases are shared with TRBD2. CDR1 and CDR2 (germline): SQVTM, ANQGSEA. The V segment lost 6 bases and the J segment 7 bases; nucleotides outside the gene matches: 12. This CDR3 is 14 amino acids long. CDR3 sequence (DNA): TGCAGCGTGGCCCTAATATTGGGGGGGAATGAGCAGTTCTTC. It encodes CSVALILGGNEQFF.

V and J are TRBV2 and TRBJ1-1, with TRBD1 as a possible D gene (5 bases). The CDR3 loop spans 12 amino acids. The V gene's germline CDR1 is SNHLY and CDR2 FYNNEI. Trimming pared 11 bases from V and 7 bases from J, leaving 17 bases between. The chain's CDR3 is CAASRVRSEAFF. Here the CDR3 DNA reads TGTGCCGCCAGCAGGGTTCGGAGTGAAGCTTTCTTT. Together with reference TRBV2 and TRBJ1-1, the CDR3 gives the full variable domain: EPEVTQTPSHQVTQMGQEVILRCVPISNHLYFYWYRQILGQKVEFLVSFYNNEISEKSEIFDDQFSVERPDGSNFTLKIRSTKLEDSAMYFCAASRVRSEAFFGQGTRLTVV.